This T cell receptor beta chain was observed in a study of regulatory T cells in long-lasting Graves disease. Relying on iRepertoire HTBI primers and Arm-PCR of CDR3 regions, the team built TCR beta libraries. TCRdb itself ran the multiplex PCR reads through MiXCR, one entry per CDR3 protein. This sample has some 400,000 distinct CDR3 sequences, with under 15% found just once. Time point: newly diagnosed GD, antithyroid drugs for less than 3 months. Researchers made the TCR library from RNA that was extracted from PBMCs. This clonotype was found many times. The same data also contributed to another study, on T cells in Graves' hyperthyroidism and ophthalmopathy. In that study: In simple terms, a model built on 13 V-J features told ophthalmopathy apart from stable hyperthyroidism.

The receptor was derived from a woman aged 25-40 years with Graves disease. This material consisted of peripheral blood mononuclear cells (PBMCs), taken at new diagnosis, from a patient treated with antithyroid drugs.

The CDR3 DNA sequence: TGTGCCAGCAGTTTCCAGGGACTAGCGGGAGGGCCCTCCTACAATGAGCAGTTCTTC. It codes for CASSFQGLAGGPSYNEQFF. The chain combines TRBV27 with TRBJ2-1; 16 nucleotides align to TRBD2. Germline loops: CDR1 MNHEY, CDR2 SMNVEV (reference sequence). V trimming: 3 bases; J trimming: 0 bases; junction bases outside the gene matches: 5. The length of the CDR3 is 19 residues.